This is a list of T cell receptor beta chains from one sample in a study of T cell responses to AZD1222 COVID-19 vaccine. The table came from immunoSEQ multiplex PCR; TCRdb's copy has only in-frame clones and leaves some out. The sample holds tens of thousands of clones, 80% to 90% seen once. The source was peripheral blood, collected 28 days after the second AZD1222 dose. Source of these receptors: an adult who received the AZD1222 COVID-19 vaccine. Each CDR3 is given with its conserved first and last residue. The D gene is left open where the match is weak. Some rows mark clone size as missing; the rest say once, few, many or name a class of expanded clone.

V: TRBV20-1; J: TRBJ2-4; D: NA; size: NA; DNA: TGCAGTGCTACTCAGGCAAACATTCAGTACTTC; CDR3: CSATQANIQYF
V: TRBV7-7; J: TRBJ2-1; D: TRBD2; size: NA; DNA: TGTGCTAGCAGCTTAGGACTAGCGGGGCTCCGCTCCTACAATGAGCAGTTCTTC; CDR3: CASSLGLAGLRSYNEQFF
V: TRBV28; J: TRBJ1-5; D: NA; size: NA; DNA: TGTGCCAGCAGTCTCACAGGGAATCAGCCCCAGCATTTT; CDR3: CASSLTGNQPQHF
V: TRBV19; J: TRBJ1-5; D: TRBD1; size: few; DNA: TGTGCCAGTAGTAACGACAGGGGAGACAATCAGCCCCAGCATTTT; CDR3: CASSNDRGDNQPQHF
V: TRBV27; J: TRBJ1-1; D: TRBD1; size: NA; DNA: TGTGCCAGCAGTTTATCGGGGACAGGGGGAACTGAAGCTTTCTTT; CDR3: CASSLSGTGGTEAFF
V: TRBV30; J: TRBJ1-5; D: NA; size: NA; DNA: TGTGCCTGGAGTCACAGGGTCGATCAGCCCCAGCATTTT; CDR3: CAWSHRVDQPQHF
V: TRBV3-1/TRBV3-2; J: TRBJ1-2; D: NA; size: few; DNA: TGTGCCAGCAGCCAAGAGAACAGGGCTTATGGCTACACCTTC; CDR3: CASSQENRAYGYTF
V: TRBV9; J: TRBJ2-1; D: TRBD2; size: once; DNA: TGTGCCAGCAGCGTAGGTGGGGGGGCCTACAATGAGCAGTTCTTC; CDR3: CASSVGGGAYNEQFF
V: TRBV21-1; J: TRBJ1-1; D: NA; size: NA; DNA: TGTGCCAGCAGCAAAGATGAGCTGCAAAGAAACGACACTGAAGCTTTCTTT; CDR3: CASSKDELQRNDTEAFF
V: TRBV10-3; J: TRBJ1-2; D: TRBD1; size: NA; DNA: TGTGCCACATCGGGGTTGGGACAGGGGCTTCATGGCTACACCTTC; CDR3: CATSGLGQGLHGYTF
V: TRBV20-1; J: TRBJ2-1; D: NA; size: NA; DNA: TGCAGTGCTAGTGGAGCGGCAGAGCTCTCCTACAATGAGCAGTTCTTC; CDR3: CSASGAAELSYNEQFF
V: TRBV7-2; J: TRBJ1-1; D: NA; size: NA; DNA: TGTGCCAGCAGCCATACAGGCACTGAAGCTTTCTTT; CDR3: CASSHTGTEAFF
V: TRBV6-5; J: TRBJ1-1; D: NA; size: NA; DNA: TGTGCCAGCAGTTACTCGCCCGGGGTCATGAACACTGAAGCTTTCTTT; CDR3: CASSYSPGVMNTEAFF
V: TRBV24-1; J: TRBJ2-5; D: TRBD2; size: NA; DNA: TGTGCCACCAGTGCAGCCCGGTGGGAGGGAGACGAGACCCAGTACTTC; CDR3: CATSAARWEGDETQYF
V: TRBV4-1; J: TRBJ1-4; D: NA; size: NA; DNA: TGCGCCAGCAGCCAAGGTGGGAGGGCACTGTTTTTT; CDR3: CASSQGGRALFF
V: TRBV14; J: TRBJ2-2; D: TRBD1; size: NA; DNA: TGTGCCAGCAGGGGTCCGGGACAGGGTGCCGGGGAGCTGTTTTTT; CDR3: CASRGPGQGAGELFF
V: TRBV28; J: TRBJ1-2; D: NA; size: NA; DNA: TGTGCCAGCAGGCCGACGGCTAACTATGGCTACACCTTC; CDR3: CASRPTANYGYTF
V: TRBV5-4; J: TRBJ1-6; D: NA; size: NA; DNA: TGTGCCAGCAGCTTGACACCGGGACCATATAATTCACCCCTCCACTTT; CDR3: CASSLTPGPYNSPLHF
V: TRBV10-3; J: TRBJ1-5; D: NA; size: NA; DNA: TGTGCCATCAGTGTGGACAGAGTTAATCGGCCCCAGCATTTT; CDR3: CAISVDRVNRPQHF
V: TRBV6-1; J: TRBJ1-1; D: NA; size: NA; DNA: TGTGCCAGCAGTGACCCACGGAATATGAACACTGAAGCTTTCTTT; CDR3: CASSDPRNMNTEAFF
V: TRBV5-4; J: TRBJ2-3; D: TRBD1; size: NA; DNA: TGTGCCAGCACCCCCAACCCGGGACAGGGGACCACAGATACGCAGTATTTT; CDR3: CASTPNPGQGTTDTQYF
V: TRBV27; J: TRBJ1-2; D: NA; size: NA; DNA: TGTGCCAGCAGGAATTCCCAGGGGTGGGATGGCTACACCTTC; CDR3: CASRNSQGWDGYTF
V: TRBV28; J: TRBJ2-7; D: NA; size: NA; DNA: TGTGCCAGCAGCCCTGTTTTCAGGGCACCCTACGAGCAGTACTTC; CDR3: CASSPVFRAPYEQYF
V: TRBV27; J: TRBJ2-7; D: TRBD1; size: NA; DNA: TGTGCCAGCAGTAGCCGACAGGGTGGTTTCTACGAGCAGTACTTC; CDR3: CASSSRQGGFYEQYF
V: TRBV10-2; J: TRBJ1-4; D: TRBD1; size: NA; DNA: TGCGCCAGCAGTGAGCCCCCCGGGACAGGGGATAATGAAAAACTGTTTTTT; CDR3: CASSEPPGTGDNEKLFF
V: TRBV11-2; J: TRBJ2-7; D: NA; size: NA; DNA: TGTGCCAGCAGCTTAGTAGGGTTGGCGGGTAGAGACTACGAGCAGTACTTC; CDR3: CASSLVGLAGRDYEQYF
V: TRBV28; J: TRBJ1-2; D: TRBD1; size: NA; DNA: TGTGCCAGCAGTCCAGGGGGTAACTATGGCTACACCTTC; CDR3: CASSPGGNYGYTF
V: TRBV28; J: TRBJ2-1; D: TRBD1; size: NA; DNA: TGTGCCAGCAGAGCAGGGGGCGTCAATGAGCAGTTCTTC; CDR3: CASRAGGVNEQFF
V: TRBV19; J: TRBJ2-6; D: NA; size: NA; DNA: TGTGCCAGTAGTGAGTCTGGGGCCAACGTCCTGACTTTC; CDR3: CASSESGANVLTF
V: TRBV2; J: TRBJ2-5; D: TRBD2; size: NA; DNA: TGTGCCAGCAGGGGACTAGCGGTGATACAAGAGACCCAGTACTTC; CDR3: CASRGLAVIQETQYF
V: TRBV6-5; J: TRBJ2-3; D: TRBD1; size: NA; DNA: TGTGCCAGCAGTAGACAGGGTATCTCCACAGATACGCAGTATTTT; CDR3: CASSRQGISTDTQYF
V: TRBV7-6; J: TRBJ2-7; D: TRBD1; size: NA; DNA: TGTGCCAGCAGCTATACCGGCACAGGGGAGCCCTCCGAGCAGTACTTC; CDR3: CASSYTGTGEPSEQYF
V: TRBV28; J: TRBJ2-2; D: NA; size: NA; DNA: TGTGCCAGCAGCGGCGGGGCAGCGAACACCGGGGAGCTGTTTTTT; CDR3: CASSGGAANTGELFF
V: TRBV5-1; J: TRBJ2-3; D: TRBD2; size: NA; DNA: TGCGCCAGCAGCTCCCGGGGGGGCGTAGCTCTCACAGATACGCAGTATTTT; CDR3: CASSSRGGVALTDTQYF
V: TRBV29-1; J: TRBJ2-5; D: TRBD2; size: NA; DNA: TGCAGCGAGCGGACTAGCGCGGGTGAGACCCAGTACTTC; CDR3: CSERTSAGETQYF
V: TRBV5-6; J: TRBJ1-2; D: NA; size: NA; DNA: TGTGCCAGCAGCCCCCTAACATCGTTCTATGGCTACACCTTC; CDR3: CASSPLTSFYGYTF
V: TRBV28; J: TRBJ1-6; D: NA; size: NA; DNA: TGTGCCAGCAGTTCCCTCGAGGGGGGTCGTAATTCACCCCTCCACTTT; CDR3: CASSSLEGGRNSPLHF
V: TRBV2; J: TRBJ1-2; D: NA; size: NA; DNA: TGTGCCAGCAGTGAAAAGCCCGGGTATGGCTACACCTTC; CDR3: CASSEKPGYGYTF
V: TRBV7-2; J: TRBJ2-7; D: TRBD2; size: NA; DNA: TGTGCCAGCAGCCGTATTGGGACTAGCGGGGGGAACGAGCAGTACTTC; CDR3: CASSRIGTSGGNEQYF
V: TRBV11-3; J: TRBJ2-3; D: NA; size: NA; DNA: TGTGCCAGCAGCTTAGGGTTAGACAGATCAGATACGCAGTATTTT; CDR3: CASSLGLDRSDTQYF
V: TRBV6-2/TRBV6-3; J: TRBJ2-1; D: TRBD2; size: NA; DNA: TGTGCCAGCAGTTACCGGACTAGCGGGGGGACCCAACCAATTTACAATGAGCAGTTCTTC; CDR3: CASSYRTSGGTQPIYNEQFF
V: TRBV7-3; J: TRBJ2-2; D: NA; size: NA; DNA: TGTGCCAGCAGCACAACTGGAGAGGAGCTGTTTTTT; CDR3: CASSTTGEELFF
V: TRBV20-1; J: TRBJ1-2; D: NA; size: once; DNA: TGCAGTGCTAGCTATGGCTACACCTTC; CDR3: CSASYGYTF
V: TRBV28; J: TRBJ1-6; D: TRBD1; size: NA; DNA: TGTGCCAGCAGTTGGAACAGGGGGCTTGATAATTCACCCCTCCACTTT; CDR3: CASSWNRGLDNSPLHF
V: TRBV28; J: TRBJ1-5; D: NA; size: NA; DNA: TGTGCCAGCAGTTTCTCTGGGACAAAAAGAAGCAATCAGCCCCAGCATTTT; CDR3: CASSFSGTKRSNQPQHF
V: TRBV2; J: TRBJ1-5; D: NA; size: medium-sized; DNA: TGTGCCAGCAGTGAAGTTTGGGGGGGCTACCAGCCCCAGCATTTT; CDR3: CASSEVWGGYQPQHF
V: TRBV7-3; J: TRBJ2-5; D: NA; size: NA; DNA: TGTGCCAGCAGCTTAGAACCGGGGGAGACCCAGTACTTC; CDR3: CASSLEPGETQYF
V: TRBV19; J: TRBJ1-6; D: NA; size: once; DNA: TGTGCCAGTAGTATTGACTGGGGTAATTCACCCCTCCACTTT; CDR3: CASSIDWGNSPLHF
V: TRBV5-1; J: TRBJ2-7; D: TRBD2; size: NA; DNA: TGCGCCAGCAGCTTGGTGACTAGCGGGGGGACGGGGGAGCAGTACTTC; CDR3: CASSLVTSGGTGEQYF
V: TRBV6-5; J: TRBJ1-5; D: NA; size: NA; DNA: TGTGCCAGCAGGCCGCTATTGTCTCAGCCCCAGCATTTT; CDR3: CASRPLLSQPQHF
V: TRBV12-5; J: TRBJ1-1; D: NA; size: few; DNA: TGTGCTAGTGGTTTGTCCCGGCAGCAGAACACTGAAGCTTTCTTT; CDR3: CASGLSRQQNTEAFF